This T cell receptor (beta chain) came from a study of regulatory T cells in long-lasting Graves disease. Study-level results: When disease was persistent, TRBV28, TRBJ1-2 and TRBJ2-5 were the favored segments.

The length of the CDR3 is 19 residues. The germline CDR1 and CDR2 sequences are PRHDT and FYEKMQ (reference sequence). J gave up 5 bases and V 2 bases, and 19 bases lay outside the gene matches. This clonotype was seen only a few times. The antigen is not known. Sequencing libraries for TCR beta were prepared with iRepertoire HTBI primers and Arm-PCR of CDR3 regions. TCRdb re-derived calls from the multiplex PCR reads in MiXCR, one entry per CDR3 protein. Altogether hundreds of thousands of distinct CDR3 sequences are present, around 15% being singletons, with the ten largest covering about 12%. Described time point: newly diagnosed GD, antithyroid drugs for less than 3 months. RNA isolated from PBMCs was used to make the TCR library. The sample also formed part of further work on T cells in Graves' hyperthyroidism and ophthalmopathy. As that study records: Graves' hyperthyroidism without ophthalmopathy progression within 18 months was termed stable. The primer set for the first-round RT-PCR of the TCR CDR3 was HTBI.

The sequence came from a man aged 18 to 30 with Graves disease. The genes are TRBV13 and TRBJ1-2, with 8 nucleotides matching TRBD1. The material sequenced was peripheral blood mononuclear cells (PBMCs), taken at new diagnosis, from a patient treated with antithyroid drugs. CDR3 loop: CASSLTGALTGGVEYGYTF. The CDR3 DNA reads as TGTGCCAGCAGCTTAACCGGCGCACTAACAGGGGGAGTGGAGTATGGCTACACCTTC.